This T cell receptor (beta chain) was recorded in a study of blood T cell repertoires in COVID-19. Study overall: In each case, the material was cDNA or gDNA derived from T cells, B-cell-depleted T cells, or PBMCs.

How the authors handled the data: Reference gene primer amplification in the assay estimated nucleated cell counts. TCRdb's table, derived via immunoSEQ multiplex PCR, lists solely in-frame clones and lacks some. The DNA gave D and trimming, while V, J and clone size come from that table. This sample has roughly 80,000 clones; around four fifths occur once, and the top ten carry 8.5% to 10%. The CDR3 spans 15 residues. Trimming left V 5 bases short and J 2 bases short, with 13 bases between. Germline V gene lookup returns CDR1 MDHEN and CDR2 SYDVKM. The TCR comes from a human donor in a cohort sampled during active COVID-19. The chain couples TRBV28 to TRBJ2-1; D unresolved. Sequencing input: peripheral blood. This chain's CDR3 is CASSTPAETYNEQFF. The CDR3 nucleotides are TGTGCCAGCAGTACCCCTGCGGAGACCTACAATGAGCAGTTCTTC.